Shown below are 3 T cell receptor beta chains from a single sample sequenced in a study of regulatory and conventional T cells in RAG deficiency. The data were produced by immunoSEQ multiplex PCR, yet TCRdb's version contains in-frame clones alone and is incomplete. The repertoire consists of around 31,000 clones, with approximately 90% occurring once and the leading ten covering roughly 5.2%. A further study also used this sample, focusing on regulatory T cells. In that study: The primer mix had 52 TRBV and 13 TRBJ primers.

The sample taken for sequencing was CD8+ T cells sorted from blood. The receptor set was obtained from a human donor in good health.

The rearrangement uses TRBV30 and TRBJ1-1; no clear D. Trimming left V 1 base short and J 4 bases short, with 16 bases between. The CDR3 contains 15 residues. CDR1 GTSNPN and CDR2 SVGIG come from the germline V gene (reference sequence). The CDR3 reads CAWSGGYGLGTEAFF. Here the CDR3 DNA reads TGTGCCTGGAGTGGGGGATATGGGTTGGGCACTGAAGCTTTCTTT. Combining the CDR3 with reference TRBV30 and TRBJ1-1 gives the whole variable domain SQTIHQWPATLVQPVGSPLSLECTVEGTSNPNLYWYRQAAGRGLQLLFYSVGIGQISSEVPQNLSASRPQDRQFILSSKKLLLSDSGFYLCAWSGGYGLGTEAFFGQGTRLTVV.

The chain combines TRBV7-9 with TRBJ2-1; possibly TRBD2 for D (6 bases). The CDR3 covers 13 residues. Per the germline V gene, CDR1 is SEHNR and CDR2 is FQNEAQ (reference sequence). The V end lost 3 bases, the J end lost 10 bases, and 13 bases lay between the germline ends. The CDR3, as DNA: TGTGCCAGCAGCTTGAGTGGGGAGGACGAGCAGTTCTTC. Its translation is CASSLSGEDEQFF.

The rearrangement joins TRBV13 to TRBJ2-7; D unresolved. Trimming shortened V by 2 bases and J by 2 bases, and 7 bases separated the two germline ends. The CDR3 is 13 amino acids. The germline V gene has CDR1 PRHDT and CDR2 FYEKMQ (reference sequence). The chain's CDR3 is CASSLIGAYEQYF. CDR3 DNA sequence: TGTGCCAGCAGCTTAATCGGAGCCTACGAGCAGTACTTC.